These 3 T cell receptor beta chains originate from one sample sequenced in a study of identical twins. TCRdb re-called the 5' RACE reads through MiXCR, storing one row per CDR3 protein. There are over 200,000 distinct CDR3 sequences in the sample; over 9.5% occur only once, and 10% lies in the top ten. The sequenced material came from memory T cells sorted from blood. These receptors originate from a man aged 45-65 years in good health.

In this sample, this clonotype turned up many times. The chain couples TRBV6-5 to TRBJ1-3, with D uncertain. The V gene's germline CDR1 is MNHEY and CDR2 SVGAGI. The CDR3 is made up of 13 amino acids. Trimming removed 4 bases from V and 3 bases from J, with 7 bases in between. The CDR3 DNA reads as TGTGCCAGCAGTTCCCTCTTTGGAAACACCATATATTTT. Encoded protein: CASSSLFGNTIYF.

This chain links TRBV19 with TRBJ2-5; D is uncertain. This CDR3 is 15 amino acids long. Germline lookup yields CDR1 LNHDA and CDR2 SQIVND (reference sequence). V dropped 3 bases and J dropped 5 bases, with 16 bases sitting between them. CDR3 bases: TGTGCCAGTAGTATTCGACCGTGGGGATCTGAGACCCAGTACTTC. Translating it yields CASSIRPWGSETQYF.

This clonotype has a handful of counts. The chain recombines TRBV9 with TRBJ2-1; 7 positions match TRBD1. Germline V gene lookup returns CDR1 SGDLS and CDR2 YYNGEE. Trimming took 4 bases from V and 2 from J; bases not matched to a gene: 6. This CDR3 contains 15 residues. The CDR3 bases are TGTGCCAGCAGCACAATGGGACAGCCCTACAATGAGCAGTTCTTC. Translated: CASSTMGQPYNEQFF.